This T cell receptor (beta chain) appears in the sequencing data of a study of beta chain features in type 1 diabetes. On the study more broadly: Healthy donors and patients showed comparable age, gender and cell yields.

General study findings and limits: Moderate but significant shortening of TCRB CDR3s was recorded in all four CD4+ subsets from Type 1 diabetes patients. VDJ junctions from type 1 diabetes patients carried fewer insertions and larger deletions.

This CDR3 region has 13 residues. From germline, CDR1 is SGHTA and CDR2 FQGNSA. Trimming cost V 4 bases and J 8 bases; bases outside gene matches: 5. The study reverse transcribed the entire isolated RNA, so it sequenced expressed TCRB transcripts. Data came from immunoSEQ multiplex PCR; TCRdb stores just in-frame clones and leaves some out. The sample consists of some 200,000 clones, around 15% of them appearing once. This clone was detected a few times. Its specificity is not known. The sequence was obtained from a man aged 25-45 years with type 1 diabetes. The chain recombines TRBV7-2 with TRBJ1-2, with 9 bases identical to TRBD1. The sequencing input was naive CD4+ T cells from blood. For the CDR3, the DNA is TGTGCCAGCAGCTCACAGGGGGCGGTCGGCTACACCTTC. This encodes CASSSQGAVGYTF.